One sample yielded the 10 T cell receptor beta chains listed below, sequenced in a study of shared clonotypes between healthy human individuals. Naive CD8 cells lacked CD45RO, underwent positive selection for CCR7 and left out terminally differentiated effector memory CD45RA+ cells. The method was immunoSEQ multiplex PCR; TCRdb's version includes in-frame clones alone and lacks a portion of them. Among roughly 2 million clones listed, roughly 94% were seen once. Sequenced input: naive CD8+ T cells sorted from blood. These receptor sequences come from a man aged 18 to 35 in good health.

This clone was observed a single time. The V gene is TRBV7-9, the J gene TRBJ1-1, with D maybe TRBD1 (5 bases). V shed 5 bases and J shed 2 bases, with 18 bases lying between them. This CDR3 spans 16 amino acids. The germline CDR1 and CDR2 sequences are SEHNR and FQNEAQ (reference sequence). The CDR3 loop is CASSLSLTDLNTEAFF. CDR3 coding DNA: TGTGCCAGCAGCCTTTCTCTGACAGACCTTAACACTGAAGCTTTCTTT.

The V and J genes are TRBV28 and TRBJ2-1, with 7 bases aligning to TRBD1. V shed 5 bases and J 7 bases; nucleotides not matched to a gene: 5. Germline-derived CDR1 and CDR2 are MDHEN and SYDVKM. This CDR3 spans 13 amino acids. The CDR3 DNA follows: TGTGCCAGCAGTAGGGGACAGCCTAATGAGCAGTTCTTC. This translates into CASSRGQPNEQFF.

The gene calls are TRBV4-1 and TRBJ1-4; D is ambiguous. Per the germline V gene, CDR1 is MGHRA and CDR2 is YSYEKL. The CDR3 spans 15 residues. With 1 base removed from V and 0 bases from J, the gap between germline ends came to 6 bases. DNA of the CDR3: TGCGCCAGCAGCCAAGGGCTTCCAACTAATGAAAAACTGTTTTTT. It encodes CASSQGLPTNEKLFF.

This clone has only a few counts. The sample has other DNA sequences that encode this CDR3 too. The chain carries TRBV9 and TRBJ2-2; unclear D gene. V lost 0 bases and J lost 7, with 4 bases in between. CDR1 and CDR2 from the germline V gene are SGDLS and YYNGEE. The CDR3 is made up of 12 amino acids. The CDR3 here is CASSVVGGELFF. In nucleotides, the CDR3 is TGTGCCAGCAGCGTAGTAGGCGGGGAGCTGTTTTTT.

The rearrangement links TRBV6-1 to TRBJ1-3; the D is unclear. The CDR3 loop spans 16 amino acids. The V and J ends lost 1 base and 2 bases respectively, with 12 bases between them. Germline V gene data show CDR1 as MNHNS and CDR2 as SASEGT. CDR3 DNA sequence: TGTGCCAGCAGTGAAGTATGGGAGGGAACTGGAAACACCATATATTTT. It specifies CASSEVWEGTGNTIYF.

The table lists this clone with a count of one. CDR3 sequence (DNA): TGTGCCAGCAGTTCGACGGGGGCGGAAGAGACCCAGTACTTC. It yields the protein CASSSTGAEETQYF. The chain recombines TRBV13 with TRBJ2-5; D could derive from TRBD1 or TRBD2 (6 bases each). CDR1 PRHDT and CDR2 FYEKMQ come from the germline V gene (reference sequence). The CDR3 is made up of 14 amino acids. Trimming left V 6 bases short and J 3 bases short, with 14 bases between.

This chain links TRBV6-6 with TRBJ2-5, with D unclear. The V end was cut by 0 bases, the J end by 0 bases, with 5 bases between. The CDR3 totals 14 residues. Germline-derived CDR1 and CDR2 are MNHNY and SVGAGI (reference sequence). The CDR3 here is CASSYSSNQETQYF. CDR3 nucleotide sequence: TGTGCCAGCAGTTACTCTTCCAACCAAGAGACCCAGTACTTC.

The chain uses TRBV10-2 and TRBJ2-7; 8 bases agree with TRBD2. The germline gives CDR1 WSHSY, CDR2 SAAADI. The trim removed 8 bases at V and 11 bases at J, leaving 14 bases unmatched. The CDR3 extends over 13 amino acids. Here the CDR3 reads CASGPAGVVYKYF. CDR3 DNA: TGCGCCAGCGGGCCAGCGGGAGTGGTTTATAAGTACTTC.

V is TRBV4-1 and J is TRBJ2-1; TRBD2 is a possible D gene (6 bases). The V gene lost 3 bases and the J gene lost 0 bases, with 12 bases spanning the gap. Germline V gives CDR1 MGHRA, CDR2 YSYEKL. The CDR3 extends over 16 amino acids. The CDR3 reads CASSQEGFSSYNEQFF. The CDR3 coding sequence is TGCGCCAGCAGCCAGGAGGGATTTAGCTCCTACAATGAGCAGTTCTTC.

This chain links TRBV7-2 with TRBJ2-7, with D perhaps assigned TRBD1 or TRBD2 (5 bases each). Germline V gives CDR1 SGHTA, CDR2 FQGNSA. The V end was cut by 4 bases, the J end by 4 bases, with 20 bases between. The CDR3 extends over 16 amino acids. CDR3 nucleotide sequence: TGTGCCAGCAGCTCTACCAACCGGGACGGCAAATACGAGCAGTACTTC. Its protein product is CASSSTNRDGKYEQYF.